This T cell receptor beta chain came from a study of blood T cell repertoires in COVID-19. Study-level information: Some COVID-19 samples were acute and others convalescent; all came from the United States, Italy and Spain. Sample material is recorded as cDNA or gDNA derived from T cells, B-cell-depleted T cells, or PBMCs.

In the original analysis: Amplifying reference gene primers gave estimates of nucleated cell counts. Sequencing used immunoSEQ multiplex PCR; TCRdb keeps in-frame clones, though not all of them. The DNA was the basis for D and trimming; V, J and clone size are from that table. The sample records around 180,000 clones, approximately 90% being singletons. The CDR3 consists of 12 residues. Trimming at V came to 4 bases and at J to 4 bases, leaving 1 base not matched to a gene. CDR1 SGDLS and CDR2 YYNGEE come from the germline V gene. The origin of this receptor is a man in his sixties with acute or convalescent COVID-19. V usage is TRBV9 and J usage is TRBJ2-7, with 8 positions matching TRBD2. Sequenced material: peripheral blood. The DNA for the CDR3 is TGTGCCAGCAGCCGGGGGGGATACGAGCAGTACGTC. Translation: CASSRGGYEQYV.